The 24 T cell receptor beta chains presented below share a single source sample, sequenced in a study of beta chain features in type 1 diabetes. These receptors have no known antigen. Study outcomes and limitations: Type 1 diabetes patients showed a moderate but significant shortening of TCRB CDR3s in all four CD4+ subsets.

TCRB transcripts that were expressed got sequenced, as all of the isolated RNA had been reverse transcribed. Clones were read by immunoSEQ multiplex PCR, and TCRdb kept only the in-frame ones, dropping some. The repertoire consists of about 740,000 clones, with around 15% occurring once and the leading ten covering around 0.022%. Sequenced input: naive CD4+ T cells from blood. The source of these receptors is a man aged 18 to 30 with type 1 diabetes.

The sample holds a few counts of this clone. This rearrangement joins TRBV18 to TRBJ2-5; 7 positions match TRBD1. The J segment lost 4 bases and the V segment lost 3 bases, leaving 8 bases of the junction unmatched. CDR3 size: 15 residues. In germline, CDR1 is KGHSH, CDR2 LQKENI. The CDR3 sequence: CASSPFDRDGETQYF. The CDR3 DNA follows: TGTGCCAGCTCACCGTTCGACAGGGACGGAGAGACCCAGTACTTC.

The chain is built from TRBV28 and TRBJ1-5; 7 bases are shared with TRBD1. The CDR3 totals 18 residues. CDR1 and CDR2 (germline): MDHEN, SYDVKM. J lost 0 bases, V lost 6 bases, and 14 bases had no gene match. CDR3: CASRTLRDRFLSNQPQHF. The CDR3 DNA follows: TGTGCCAGCAGAACCCTCCGGGACAGATTCCTTAGCAATCAGCCCCAGCATTTT.

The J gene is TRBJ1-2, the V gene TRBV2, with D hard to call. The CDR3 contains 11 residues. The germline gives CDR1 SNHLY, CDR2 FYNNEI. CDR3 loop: CALYGVYGYTF. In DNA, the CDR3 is TGTGCGCTCTATGGGGTTTATGGCTACACCTTC. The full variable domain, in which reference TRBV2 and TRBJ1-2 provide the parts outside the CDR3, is EPEVTQTPSHQVTQMGQEVILRCVPISNHLYFYWYRQILGQKVEFLVSFYNNEISEKSEIFDDQFSVERPDGSNFTLKIRSTKLEDSAMYFCALYGVYGYTFGSGTRLTVV.

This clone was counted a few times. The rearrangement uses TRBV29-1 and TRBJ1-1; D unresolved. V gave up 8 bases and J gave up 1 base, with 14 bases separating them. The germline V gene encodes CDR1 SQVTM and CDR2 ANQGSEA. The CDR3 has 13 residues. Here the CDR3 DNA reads TGCAGCATGATGACGGCTGCGAACACTGAAGCTTTCTTT. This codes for CSMMTAANTEAFF.

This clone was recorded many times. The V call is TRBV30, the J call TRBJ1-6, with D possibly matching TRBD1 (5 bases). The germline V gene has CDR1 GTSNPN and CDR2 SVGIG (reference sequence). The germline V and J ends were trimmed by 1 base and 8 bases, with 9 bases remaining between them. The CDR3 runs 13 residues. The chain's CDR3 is CAWSEGIDSPLHF. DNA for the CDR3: TGTGCCTGGAGTGAGGGGATCGATTCACCCCTCCACTTT.

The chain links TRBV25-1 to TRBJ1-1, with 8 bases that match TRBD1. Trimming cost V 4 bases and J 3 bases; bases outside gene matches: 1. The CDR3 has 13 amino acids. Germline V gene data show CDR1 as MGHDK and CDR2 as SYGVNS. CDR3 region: CASSAQGDTEAFF. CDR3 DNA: TGTGCCAGCAGTGCACAGGGGGACACTGAAGCTTTCTTT.

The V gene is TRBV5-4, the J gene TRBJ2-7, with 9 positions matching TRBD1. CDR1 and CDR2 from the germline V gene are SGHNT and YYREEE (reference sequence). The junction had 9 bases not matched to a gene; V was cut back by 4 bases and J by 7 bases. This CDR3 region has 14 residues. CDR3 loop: CASSPAGDRDEQYF. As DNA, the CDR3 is TGTGCCAGCAGCCCGGCCGGGGACAGGGATGAGCAGTACTTC.

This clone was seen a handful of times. The CDR3 nucleotides are TGTGCCAGTAGGAAACCGGGACAGGACACCGGGGAGCTGTTTTTT. The encoded protein is CASRKPGQDTGELFF. V usage is TRBV19 and J usage is TRBJ2-2, with TRBD1 identical over 8 bases. Germline V gives CDR1 LNHDA, CDR2 SQIVND (reference sequence). V dropped 6 bases and J dropped 3; count of bases not matched to a gene: 6. This CDR3 spans 15 amino acids. The full variable domain, rest sourced from reference TRBV19 and TRBJ2-2, is DGGITQSPKYLFRKEGQNVTLSCEQNLNHDAMYWYRQDPGQGLRLIYYSQIVNDFQKGDIAEGYSVSREKKESFPLTVTSAQKNPTAFYLCASRKPGQDTGELFFGEGSRLTVL.

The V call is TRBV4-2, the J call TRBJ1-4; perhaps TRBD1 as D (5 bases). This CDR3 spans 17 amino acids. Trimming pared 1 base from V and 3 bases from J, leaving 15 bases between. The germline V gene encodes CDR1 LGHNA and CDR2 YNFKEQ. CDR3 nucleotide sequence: TGTGCCAGCAGCCAAGCAGGGCCAGGGAGCCCTAATGAAAAACTGTTTTTT. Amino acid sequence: CASSQAGPGSPNEKLFF.

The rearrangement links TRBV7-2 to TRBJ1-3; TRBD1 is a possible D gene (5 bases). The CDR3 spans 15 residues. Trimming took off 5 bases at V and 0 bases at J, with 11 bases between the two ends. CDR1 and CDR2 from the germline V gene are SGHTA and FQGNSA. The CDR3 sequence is CASSHDSNSGNTIYF. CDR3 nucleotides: TGTGCCAGCAGCCATGACAGCAACTCTGGAAACACCATATATTTT.

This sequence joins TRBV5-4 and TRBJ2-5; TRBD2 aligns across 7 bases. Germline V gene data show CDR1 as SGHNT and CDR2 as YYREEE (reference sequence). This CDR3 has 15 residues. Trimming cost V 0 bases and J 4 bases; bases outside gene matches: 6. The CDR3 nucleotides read TGTGCCAGCAGCTTGGCCAGCGGGGCAGGAGAGACCCAGTACTTC. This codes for CASSLASGAGETQYF.

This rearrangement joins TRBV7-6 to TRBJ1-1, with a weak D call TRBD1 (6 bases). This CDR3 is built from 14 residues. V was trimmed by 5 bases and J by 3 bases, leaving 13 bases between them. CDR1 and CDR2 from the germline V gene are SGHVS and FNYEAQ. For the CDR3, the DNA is TGTGCCAGCAGCCGTAGGGGGTTCGACACTGAAGCTTTCTTT. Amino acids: CASSRRGFDTEAFF.

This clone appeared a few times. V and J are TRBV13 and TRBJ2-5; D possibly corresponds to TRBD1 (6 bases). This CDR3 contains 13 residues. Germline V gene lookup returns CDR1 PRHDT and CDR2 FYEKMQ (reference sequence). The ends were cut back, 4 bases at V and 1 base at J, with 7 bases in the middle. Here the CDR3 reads CASSSTGQETQYF. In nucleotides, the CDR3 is TGTGCCAGCAGCTCGACAGGCCAAGAGACCCAGTACTTC. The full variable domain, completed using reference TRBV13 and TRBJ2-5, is AAGVIQSPRHLIKEKRETATLKCYPIPRHDTVYWYQQGPGQDPQFLISFYEKMQSDKGSIPDRFSAQQFSDYHSELNMSSLELGDSALYFCASSSTGQETQYFGPGTRLLVL.

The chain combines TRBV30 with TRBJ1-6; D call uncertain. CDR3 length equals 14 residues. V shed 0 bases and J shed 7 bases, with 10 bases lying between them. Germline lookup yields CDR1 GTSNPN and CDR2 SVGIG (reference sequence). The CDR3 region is CAWSVGRENSPLHF. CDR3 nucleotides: TGTGCCTGGAGTGTCGGAAGGGAGAATTCACCCCTCCACTTT.

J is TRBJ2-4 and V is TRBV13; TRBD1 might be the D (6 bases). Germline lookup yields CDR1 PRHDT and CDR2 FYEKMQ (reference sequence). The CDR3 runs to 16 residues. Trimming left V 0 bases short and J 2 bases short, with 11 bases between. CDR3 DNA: TGTGCCAGCAGCTTAGGCACAGGGTGGACCAAAAACATTCAGTACTTC. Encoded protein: CASSLGTGWTKNIQYF. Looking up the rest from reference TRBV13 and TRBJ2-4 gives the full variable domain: AAGVIQSPRHLIKEKRETATLKCYPIPRHDTVYWYQQGPGQDPQFLISFYEKMQSDKGSIPDRFSAQQFSDYHSELNMSSLELGDSALYFCASSLGTGWTKNIQYFGAGTRLSVL.

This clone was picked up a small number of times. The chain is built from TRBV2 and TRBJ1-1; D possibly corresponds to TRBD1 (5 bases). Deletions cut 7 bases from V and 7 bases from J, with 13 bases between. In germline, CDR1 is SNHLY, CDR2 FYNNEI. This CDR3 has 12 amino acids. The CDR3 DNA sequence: TGTGCCAGCAAGCAGGGAGAGGTTGAAGCTTTCTTT. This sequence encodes CASKQGEVEAFF.

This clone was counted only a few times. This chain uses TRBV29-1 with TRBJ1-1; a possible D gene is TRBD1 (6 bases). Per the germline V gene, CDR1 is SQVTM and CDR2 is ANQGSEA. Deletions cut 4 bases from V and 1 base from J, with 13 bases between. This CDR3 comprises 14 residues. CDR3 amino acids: CSVAMRQANTEAFF. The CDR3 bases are TGCAGCGTTGCAATGAGACAGGCGAACACTGAAGCTTTCTTT. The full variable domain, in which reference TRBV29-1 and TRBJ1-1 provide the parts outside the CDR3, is SAVISQKPSRDICQRGTSLTIQCQVDSQVTMMFWYRQQPGQSLTLIATANQGSEATYESGFVIDKFPISRPNLTFSTLTVSNMSPEDSSIYLCSVAMRQANTEAFFGQGTRLTVV.

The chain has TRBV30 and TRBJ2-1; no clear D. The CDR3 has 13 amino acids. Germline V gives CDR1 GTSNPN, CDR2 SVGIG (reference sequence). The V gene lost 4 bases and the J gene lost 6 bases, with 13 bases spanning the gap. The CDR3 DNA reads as TGTGCCTGGACCAAACGGGTACTCAATGAGCAGTTCTTC. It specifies CAWTKRVLNEQFF.

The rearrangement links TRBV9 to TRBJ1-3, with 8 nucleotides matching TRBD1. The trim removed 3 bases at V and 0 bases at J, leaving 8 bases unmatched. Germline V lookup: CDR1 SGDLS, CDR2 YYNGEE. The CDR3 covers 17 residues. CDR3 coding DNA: TGTGCCAGCAGCGGCTCGGGACAGGCCTACTCTGGAAACACCATATATTTT. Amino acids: CASSGSGQAYSGNTIYF.

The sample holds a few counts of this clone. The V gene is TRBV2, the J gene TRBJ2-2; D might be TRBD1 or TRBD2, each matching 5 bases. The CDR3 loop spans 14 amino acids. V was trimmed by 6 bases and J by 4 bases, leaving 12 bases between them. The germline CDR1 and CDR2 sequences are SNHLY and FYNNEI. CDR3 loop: CASRGTDRTGELFF. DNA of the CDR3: TGTGCCAGCAGGGGGACGGACCGCACCGGGGAGCTGTTTTTT.

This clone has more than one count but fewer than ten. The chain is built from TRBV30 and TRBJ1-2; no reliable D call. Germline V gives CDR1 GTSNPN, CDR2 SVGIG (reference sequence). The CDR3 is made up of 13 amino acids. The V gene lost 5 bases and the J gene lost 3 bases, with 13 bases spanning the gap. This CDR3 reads CAWWPLRDYGYTF. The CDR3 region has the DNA TGTGCCTGGTGGCCTCTAAGGGACTATGGCTACACCTTC.

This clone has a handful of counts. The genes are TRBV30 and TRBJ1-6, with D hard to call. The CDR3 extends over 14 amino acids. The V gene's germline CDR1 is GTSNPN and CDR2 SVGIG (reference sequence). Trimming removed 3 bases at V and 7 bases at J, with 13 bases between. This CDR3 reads CAWRSRTGNSPLHF. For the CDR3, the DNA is TGTGCCTGGAGATCCCGGACGGGGAATTCACCCCTCCACTTT. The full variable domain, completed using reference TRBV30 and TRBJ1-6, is SQTIHQWPATLVQPVGSPLSLECTVEGTSNPNLYWYRQAAGRGLQLLFYSVGIGQISSEVPQNLSASRPQDRQFILSSKKLLLSDSGFYLCAWRSRTGNSPLHFGNGTRLTVT.

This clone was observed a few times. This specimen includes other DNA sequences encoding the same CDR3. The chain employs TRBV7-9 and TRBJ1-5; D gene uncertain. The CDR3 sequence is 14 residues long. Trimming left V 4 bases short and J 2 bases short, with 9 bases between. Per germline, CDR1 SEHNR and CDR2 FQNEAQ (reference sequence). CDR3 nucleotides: TGTGCCAGCAGCTCAACTGGGGGCAATCAGCCCCAGCATTTT. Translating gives CASSSTGGNQPQHF.

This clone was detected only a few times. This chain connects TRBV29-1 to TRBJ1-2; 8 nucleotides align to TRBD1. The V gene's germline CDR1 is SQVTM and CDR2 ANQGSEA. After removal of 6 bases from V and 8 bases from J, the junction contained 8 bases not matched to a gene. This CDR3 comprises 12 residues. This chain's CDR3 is CSVFRTGLGYTF. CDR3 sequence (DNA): TGCAGCGTGTTTCGGACAGGGTTAGGCTACACCTTC.